The present entry profiles one T cell receptor (beta chain) with its context. This clone was observed a few times. Its antigen remains unidentified. Per-base quality was not reported, and no clone a single base away is much larger than it. Each PCR received spiked-in synthetic TCR analog templates so that absolute template abundance could be estimated from read counts. The immunoSEQ assay was used to amplify TCRbeta CDR3 regions from genomic DNA with bias-controlled V and J gene primers. Sequencing of rearranged TCRbeta segments was done at approximately 20X coverage. The published analysis was carried out like this. Sequencing errors were corrected by clustering and CDR3s were annotated against IMGT to assign V, D and J genes. Downstream analyses used only productive TCRbeta rearrangements, leaving out any out-of-frame or stop-codon sequences. Clonality was calculated as one minus the Shannon entropy normalized by the log of the number of unique productive sequences. Fisher's exact test with Benjamini-Hochberg correction, using a cutoff of adjusted p below 0.01, was how clones that differed between time points or between blood and tumor were identified. TCRdb limited this immuneACCESS table to in-frame rearrangements with V and J called. A share of clones is missing; checked studies link under half to unresolved V genes, and the rest is unexplained. The DNA was the basis for D and trimming; V, J and clone size are from that table. The sample table records some 41,000 clones; roughly 81% of these occur just once. The top ten hold around 2.5% of the sample.

This entry comes from a study of PD-L1 blockade in urothelial cancer (dated by TCRdb to about 2017). Study-level background: Therapy was started in the mid-2010s for all patients, and atezolizumab 1,200 mg was administered intravenously every 3 weeks. Twenty-five of 29 patients were identified as males with urothelial cancer of bladder origin, and a prior smoking history was reported by 18 of 29 patients. Patients had an ECOG performance status of 0 or 1 and had received between 0 and 3 prior chemotherapy regimens. Blood samples were analyzed at two time points: 3 weeks after treatment start (second dose) and 6 weeks after treatment start. Blood samples gave median yields of around 150,000 T cells and around 88,000 unique TCRs, along with a median clonality of about 0.084. The study was an exploratory multi-omic analysis of somatic, immune and clinical correlates of response to PD-L1 blockade with atezolizumab in urothelial cancer. Pretreatment tumor samples and matched peripheral blood, collected serially before and after atezolizumab treatment, underwent TCR sequencing. Durable clinical benefit was defined as a progression-free survival longer than 6 months, and TCR features were additionally tested against progression-free survival and overall survival. In the same patients, whole exome sequencing and RNA sequencing of pretreatment tumors were performed in addition to TCR sequencing. Durable clinical benefit was achieved by nine patients and was not achieved by 20 patients. Pretreatment blood TCR-seq was available for around 29 patients, at least one posttreatment blood collection was obtained for 25 or so patients, and tumor TCR-seq was available for 25 or so patients.

The time point label for this specimen denotes: peripheral blood 6 weeks after treatment start. A cohort of 25 to 35 patients with locally advanced or metastatic urothelial carcinoma, treated at Memorial Sloan Kettering on a trial protocol, was included. Peripheral blood mononuclear cells were collected from each patient pretreatment and during treatment, giving between 1 and 8 total time points per patient. The Qiagen DNeasy Blood extraction kit was used to purify genomic DNA from total PBMCs and tumor samples. PBMCs were collected pretreatment and during treatment, and were isolated and stored as previously described. Reading from cysteine to phenylalanine, the CDR3 counts 14 amino acids. Only the CDR3 region is kept as DNA, spanning 42 bases read in frame from base 1. V is pruned by 6 bases and J by 6 bases, leaving 6 bases of the junction without a gene match. According to the germline V gene (reference sequence), CDR1 reads MNHEY and CDR2 reads SMNVEV.

Here is what the overall study found, with its caveats: Greater expansion of tumor-associated TCR clones in peripheral blood 3 weeks after the start of treatment was observed in patients with durable benefit (n of about 20, p = 0.022). Improved progression-free and overall survival was associated with having pretreatment peripheral blood TCR clonality below the median. Because of the small sample size (n = 29) and the many exploratory analyses performed, the results are intended to be regarded as hypothesis-generating.

The rearrangement combines TRBV27 with TRBJ1-5; the central 9 bases match TRBD1. The material sequenced was PBMCs, taken around atezolizumab (anti-PD-L1) treatment. The sequence was collected from a man aged 65 to 79 with urothelial cancer. This receptor has the CDR3 CASRSGQGTQPQHF. The sequence in DNA is TGTGCCAGCAGGTCCGGACAGGGGACTCAGCCCCAGCATTTT.